This TCR beta chain was recovered during a study of shared clonotypes between healthy human individuals. On the study more broadly: Three plates were used per donor for CD4 naive, three for CD4 memory, two for CD8 naive and one for CD8 memory. Findings of the study overall: Only a few donors were included, so the genetic and exposure-history diversity represented was limited.

Germline values: CDR1 MNHGY, CDR2 SVAAGI. The CDR3 extends over 14 amino acids. The junction had 9 bases not matched to a gene; V was cut back by 7 bases and J by 3 bases. In the study's own analysis: As immunoSEQ supplied junction-only sequences (without quality scores), filtering differed. Assay used: immunoSEQ multiplex PCR; TCRdb lists only in-frame clones, some missing. For V, J and clone size, that table is used; D and trimming come from the DNA. Counted here are about 1.1 million clones, about 80% occurring once; the ten biggest clones make up 0.7% to 0.95%. This clone was seen a single time. Its antigen is as yet unknown.

This TCR was sampled from a man aged 18 to 35 in good health. Some clones in this sample may be carry-over from other donors' samples. The specimen sequenced was memory CD4+ T cells from PBMCs. As for subset: CD45RA-negative fraction. The chain links TRBV6-9 to TRBJ2-7; the match to TRBD2 covers 7 bases. The CDR3 bases are TGTGCCAGCACCCAGGGCGGGGGAGACTACGAGCAGTACTTC. Its translation: CASTQGGGDYEQYF.